The clone carrying this T cell receptor beta chain was observed many times. V lost 7 bases and J lost 12; bases outside the gene matches: 12. The CDR3 runs 13 residues. The sample belongs to a study of Graves' ophthalmopathy and Graves' hyperthyroidism. The diagnosis was founded upon clinical symptoms, serum thyroxine, TRAb, thyroid ultrasound and orbital computed tomography. RNA served as the template for amplifying TCR beta CDR3 regions. The workflow started with a first-round RT-PCR run with HTBI primers and then moved on to a second-round multiplex PCR. MiXCR, applied by TCRdb to the multiplex PCR reads, yields one record per CDR3 protein. The sample has about 480,000 distinct CDR3 sequences, around 14% seen once.

Specimen: blood. The chain uses TRBV12-3 or TRBV12-4 and TRBJ2-7, with 10 bases matching TRBD2. The sequence came from a woman aged 30 to 39 with Graves' ophthalmopathy. The CDR3, as DNA: TGTGCCAGCACCTACCGACTAGCGGGCCTCCCGTACTTC. It codes for CASTYRLAGLPYF.